One T cell receptor beta chain is described in this entry. The antigen is undetermined. The sample comes from a study of sequential checkpoint blockade in melanoma. As for the study in general: Matched biopsies came pretreatment and at week 13 for 20 to 25 patients. Study-wide findings and caveats: In arm A, pretreatment tumor clonality was associated with response.

Treatment meaning: randomized to nivolumab then ipilimumab (arm A) or the reverse (arm B). No patient had prior DNA-damaging chemotherapy. V lost 5 bases and J 10 bases, leaving 21 bases between the germline ends. The CDR3 length is 15 residues. Here immunoSEQ multiplex PCR was the method, and the copy in TCRdb shows in-frame clones only, minus some. The repertoire holds approximately 6,900 clones, with 20% to 25% as singletons. The sequence derives from a human donor with melanoma. The chain recombines TRBV6-7 with TRBJ2-1; D possibly corresponds to TRBD2 (7 bases). TRBV6-7 is an ORF, and what it does is uncertain. The sequencing here drew on tumor tissue (inferred from file names), taken from a patient given nivolumab and ipilimumab in sequence. The CDR3 DNA is TGTGCCAGCAGTGAAGGGGGGGTGGCAATAATCGAGCAGTTCTTC. It specifies CASSEGGVAIIEQFF.